The 23 T cell receptor beta chains below were found in one sample sequenced in a study of metastatic and nonmetastatic thyroid tumors. Through MiXCR, TCRdb re-clonotyped the PCR reads. The sample consists of around 34,000 clones, 21% of them appearing once. None of the patients had undergone any treatment ahead of thyroid surgery. The sample consisted of tumor tissue. The origin of the receptors is a male donor with papillary thyroid cancer or a benign thyroid nodule (not recorded which). Some clones in this sample may be carry-over from other donors' samples.

This clone was found many times. The rearrangement joins TRBV30 to TRBJ2-7; 8 bases fit TRBD1. The CDR3 consists of 15 residues. J gave up 3 bases and V 1 base, and 8 bases lay outside the gene matches. CDR1 GTSNPN and CDR2 SVGIG come from the germline V gene (reference sequence). The CDR3 reads CAWSDSWTGNYEQYF. The CDR3 nucleotides read TGTGCCTGGAGTGATTCGTGGACAGGGAACTACGAGCAGTACTTC.

This clone was seen at least ten times. The chain combines TRBV10-3 with TRBJ1-6, with D possibly matching TRBD1 (5 bases). The CDR3 length is 14 residues. Between the trimmed V and J ends, which lost 3 bases and 9 bases, there was a span of 12 bases. Germline V gene sequence: CDR1 ENHRY, CDR2 SYGVKD. The CDR3: CAISEVRQGSPLHF. The CDR3 DNA sequence: TGTGCCATCAGTGAAGTTCGTCAGGGTTCACCCCTCCACTTT.

This clone was seen more than once but under ten times. The chain uses TRBV6-1 and TRBJ2-7; the D gene is possibly TRBD1 (6 bases). Germline V CDR1 and CDR2: MNHNS, SASEGT. The CDR3 extends over 14 amino acids. Deletions cut 7 bases from V and 7 bases from J, with 20 bases between. CDR3 DNA: TGTGCCAGCAATCCAACAGGGCCCGGGCGGGAGCAGTACTTC. Amino acids: CASNPTGPGREQYF.

The genes are TRBV27 and TRBJ2-2, with D possibly matching TRBD1 (6 bases). Germline lookup yields CDR1 MNHEY and CDR2 SMNVEV (reference sequence). V was shortened by 5 bases and J by 0 bases, with 10 bases between the two germline ends. This CDR3 contains 15 residues. CDR3 nucleotides: TGTGCCAGCAGTATCGGGACACCGAACACCGGGGAGCTGTTTTTT. Its protein is CASSIGTPNTGELFF.

The J gene is TRBJ1-1, the V gene TRBV6-1, with a weak D call TRBD1 (6 bases). V lost 6 bases and J 5 bases, leaving 16 bases between the germline ends. Germline lookup yields CDR1 MNHNS and CDR2 SASEGT. This CDR3 is built from 14 residues. Here the CDR3 DNA reads TGTGCCAGCAGAAGCCCGGGGGGCCGTACTGAAGCTTTCTTT. As protein: CASRSPGGRTEAFF.

The table lists this clone with many counts. V and J are TRBV3-1 and TRBJ2-1, with D unresolved. Trimming removed 2 bases from V and 6 bases from J, with 11 bases in between. CDR3 size: 14 residues. Germline assignment: CDR1 LGHDT and CDR2 YNNKEL (reference sequence). CDR3 protein: CASSQQVYSNEQFF. The DNA for the CDR3 is TGTGCCAGCAGCCAACAGGTGTACTCCAATGAGCAGTTCTTC.

Points on this clone: One end of the junction varies from germline; a read error may be responsible. V and J are TRBV11-1 and TRBJ2-1, with 10 bases fitting TRBD1. CDR1 is SGHAT and CDR2 is FQDESV in the germline V gene (reference sequence). This CDR3 comprises 16 residues. In DNA form, the CDR3 reads TGTGCCAACAGCCTGAGACAGGGGGCTATCTTTAGTGAGCAGTTCTTC. Translation gives CANSLRQGAIFSEQFF.

This clone occurred many times. This chain links TRBV12-5 with TRBJ2-3; D uncertain. Deletions cut 3 bases from V and 7 bases from J, with 8 bases between. This CDR3 spans 12 amino acids. Per the germline V gene, CDR1 is LGHNT and CDR2 is FRNRAP. The DNA for the CDR3 is TGTGCTAGTGGTTTCTCAGCGAATACGCAGTATTTT. As protein: CASGFSANTQYF. Filled out from reference TRBV12-5 and TRBJ2-3, the complete variable domain reads DARVTQTPRHKVTEMGQEVTMRCQPILGHNTVFWYRQTMMQGLELLAYFRNRAPLDDSGMPKDRFSAEMPDATLATLKIQPSEPRDSAVYFCASGFSANTQYFGPGTRLTVL.

CDR3 loop: CAGIRDSNQPQHF. CDR3 DNA sequence: TGTGCCGGGATCAGGGATAGCAATCAGCCCCAGCATTTT. The rearrangement links TRBV30 to TRBJ1-5; D perhaps matches TRBD1 (5 bases). V lost 8 bases and J 0 bases, leaving 11 bases between the germline ends. Germline CDR1 and CDR2: GTSNPN and SVGIG (reference sequence). CDR3 length: 13 residues.

In this sample, this clone turned up many times. This chain joins TRBV7-8 and TRBJ2-1, with TRBD2 matching over 10 bases. CDR3 length: 16 amino acids. Germline assignment: CDR1 SGHVS and CDR2 FQNEAQ. Germline trimming cut 3 bases from V and 3 bases from J; bases unmatched to any gene: 5. The CDR3 protein is CASSFLAGVFYNEQFF. DNA of the CDR3: TGTGCCAGCAGCTTTCTAGCGGGAGTTTTCTACAATGAGCAGTTCTTC.

This clone was detected a few times. The genes are TRBV7-9 and TRBJ1-3, with unresolved D. In germline, CDR1 is SEHNR, CDR2 FQNEAQ (reference sequence). The CDR3 spans 12 residues. The V end lost 1 base, the J end lost 3 bases, and 1 base lay between the germline ends. CDR3 sequence (DNA): TGTGCCAGCAGCTTAGATGGAAACACCATATATTTT. Translating gives CASSLDGNTIYF.

This clone has ten or more counts. The chain links TRBV4-2 to TRBJ1-1; D unclear. With 1 base removed from V and 0 bases from J, the gap between germline ends came to 15 bases. The CDR3 extends over 17 amino acids. Looked up from germline, CDR1 is LGHNA and CDR2 is YNFKEQ. The CDR3 protein is CASSQGVSGLVNTEAFF. The CDR3 nucleotides are TGTGCCAGCAGCCAAGGGGTGTCGGGGTTAGTGAACACTGAAGCTTTCTTT.

This clone was counted ten times or more. J is TRBJ2-7 and V is TRBV19; TRBD1 aligns across 7 bases. Germline CDR1 and CDR2: LNHDA and SQIVND (reference sequence). This CDR3 spans 16 amino acids. V shed 5 bases, J shed 6 bases, and the junction held 16 bases outside the gene matches. CDR3 DNA: TGTGCCAGTAGTGCCAAGACAGGGCATCTCGTCCCCGAGCAGTACTTC. This gives the protein CASSAKTGHLVPEQYF. The full variable domain, with the rest looked up from reference TRBV19 and TRBJ2-7, is DGGITQSPKYLFRKEGQNVTLSCEQNLNHDAMYWYRQDPGQGLRLIYYSQIVNDFQKGDIAEGYSVSREKKESFPLTVTSAQKNPTAFYLCASSAKTGHLVPEQYFGPGTRLTVT.

This clone occurred many times. The chain recombines TRBV6-2 or TRBV6-3 with TRBJ2-2, with D possibly TRBD1 on 5 matching bases. There are 13 residues in the CDR3. V gave up 9 bases and J gave up 5 bases, with 13 bases separating them. CDR1 is MNHEY, CDR2 SVGEGT, per germline. This chain's CDR3 is CASLLGDTGELFF. Here the CDR3 DNA reads TGTGCCAGTTTATTAGGGGATACCGGGGAGCTGTTTTTT.

This clone rates as medium-sized. The rearrangement joins TRBV19 to TRBJ2-2; D might be TRBD2 (6 bases). This CDR3 comprises 14 residues. Trimming stripped 4 bases from V and 7 bases from J, with 13 bases between. CDR1 and CDR2 (germline): LNHDA, SQIVND (reference sequence). The DNA for the CDR3 is TGTGCCAGTAGTACAGGGAGGCTTGGCGGGGAGCTGTTTTTT. Amino acids: CASSTGRLGGELFF.

This clone was found a few times. The V call is TRBV15, the J call TRBJ2-1; D is possibly TRBD2 (5 bases). V gave up 2 bases and J gave up 8 bases, with 16 bases separating them. The germline gives CDR1 LNHNV, CDR2 YYDKDF (reference sequence). The CDR3 length is 15 residues. CDR3 protein: CATSRRSGSSYEQFF. CDR3 in DNA: TGTGCCACCAGCAGACGGAGCGGATCCTCTTATGAGCAGTTCTTC.

The table lists this clone with many counts. The chain is built from TRBV14 and TRBJ2-1; 9 nucleotides line up with TRBD1. The CDR3 runs to 15 residues. V dropped 3 bases and J dropped 5; count of bases not matched to a gene: 5. Germline V gene data show CDR1 as SGHDN and CDR2 as FVKESK. CDR3 region: CASSQPGQGNNEQFF. In DNA, the CDR3 is TGTGCCAGCAGCCAGCCCGGACAGGGGAACAATGAGCAGTTCTTC.

This clone was observed at least ten times. V and J are TRBV7-2 and TRBJ2-2, with 9 positions matching TRBD2. CDR3 size: 17 residues. CDR1 is SGHTA, CDR2 FQGNSA, per germline. The V and J ends lost 2 bases and 4 bases, in that order; junction bases with no gene match: 8. CDR3 residues: CASSLYRGGAATGELFF. CDR3 nucleotides: TGTGCCAGCAGCTTATACCGCGGGGGGGCGGCCACCGGGGAGCTGTTTTTT.

V is TRBV12-3 or TRBV12-4 and J is TRBJ2-1; D is ambiguous. V dropped 1 base and J dropped 6 bases, with 7 bases sitting between them. The CDR3 loop spans 13 amino acids. In DNA form, the CDR3 reads TGTGCCAGCAGTTTAGACGGCCCCAATGAGCAGTTCTTC. Translating gives CASSLDGPNEQFF.

A few counts support this clone. The junction departs from germline at one end; a sequencing error may be responsible. The chain carries TRBV28 and TRBJ1-1; D remains ambiguous. Germline CDR1 reads MDHEN; CDR2 reads SYDVKM. This CDR3 has 13 amino acids. The DNA for the CDR3 is TGTGCCAGCATTTTACGGATGAACACTGAAGCTTTCTTT. Protein sequence: CASILRMNTEAFF.

As to this clone: In the same sample, other DNA sequences code for this CDR3. The rearrangement joins TRBV2 to TRBJ1-5; D remains unclear. This CDR3 has 13 residues. The V end was cut by 7 bases, the J end by 6 bases, with 13 bases between. The germline V gene has CDR1 SNHLY and CDR2 FYNNEI. Here the CDR3 DNA reads TGTGCCAGCAACAGAGGAAGTCTTCAGCCCCAGCATTTT. This translates into CASNRGSLQPQHF.

This clone was observed many times. The chain has TRBV5-1 and TRBJ2-5; D unclear. Germline V gives CDR1 SGHRS, CDR2 YFSETQ. The CDR3 covers 13 residues. V was cut by 5 bases and J by 5 bases, with 13 bases left in between. In DNA form, the CDR3 reads TGCGCCAGCAGTAGATCCCCCATGGAGACCCAGTACTTC. It translates to CASSRSPMETQYF.

V gene TRBV6-1 combines with J gene TRBJ2-7; TRBD2 might be the D (6 bases). Germline CDR1 reads MNHNS; CDR2 reads SASEGT. The CDR3 sequence is 14 residues long. The V and J ends lost 5 bases and 2 bases respectively, with 13 bases between them. CDR3 bases: TGTGCCAGCAGTCCGGGACTTGCAGCCTACGAGCAGTACTTC. Translation: CASSPGLAAYEQYF.